The 30 T cell receptor beta chains below were found in one sample sequenced in a study of shared clonotypes between healthy human individuals. Method: immunoSEQ multiplex PCR; TCRdb's copy keeps in-frame clones and lacks some. The sample includes approximately 600,000 clones, 95% of them seen just once. CD8 cells regarded as naive lacked CD45RO, were positively chosen for CCR7, and omitted terminally differentiated effector memory CD45RA+ cells. The sequenced sample consisted of naive CD8+ T cells sorted from blood. Every receptor here comes from a woman under 40 in good health.

The chain joins TRBV7-2 to TRBJ1-5; D uncertain. Germline V gives CDR1 SGHTA, CDR2 FQGNSA. The CDR3 runs to 12 residues. Trimming shortened V by 5 bases and J by 4 bases, and 6 bases separated the two germline ends. The CDR3 coding sequence is TGTGCCAGCAGCACCCAAAATCAGCCCCAGCATTTT. Protein sequence: CASSTQNQPQHF.

V and J are TRBV28 and TRBJ1-1; possibly TRBD1 for D (6 bases). Germline loops: CDR1 MDHEN, CDR2 SYDVKM. V was shortened by 4 bases and J by 0 bases, with 15 bases between the two germline ends. The CDR3 contains 16 residues. CDR3 DNA: TGTGCCAGCAGTTCGACAGGATTAGACGTGAACACTGAAGCTTTCTTT. As protein: CASSSTGLDVNTEAFF.

V is TRBV6-5 and J is TRBJ2-7, with 8 bases that match TRBD2. The J segment lost 4 bases and the V segment lost 0 bases, leaving 5 bases of the junction unmatched. Germline V gene data show CDR1 as MNHEY and CDR2 as SVGAGI. This CDR3 has 15 amino acids. The CDR3 DNA follows: TGTGCCAGCAGTTACTCTGCGGCTAGCGGGTACGAGCAGTACTTC. As protein: CASSYSAASGYEQYF.

The genes are TRBV27 and TRBJ2-5; TRBD1 agrees at 7 bases. The CDR3 totals 13 residues. The trim removed 6 bases at V and 5 bases at J, leaving 6 bases unmatched. Germline V CDR1 and CDR2: MNHEY, SMNVEV (reference sequence). CDR3 bases: TGTGCCAGCAGCCACAGGGGCGGCGAGACCCAGTACTTC. Amino acid sequence: CASSHRGGETQYF.

Only a few counts were recorded for this clone. V and J are TRBV4-1 and TRBJ2-5; D not certain. Trimming stripped 5 bases from V and 1 base from J, with 14 bases between. CDR3 length equals 15 residues. Looked up from germline, CDR1 is MGHRA and CDR2 is YSYEKL. The CDR3 spells CASSFFGAGQETQYF. The CDR3 nucleotides are TGCGCCAGCAGCTTCTTCGGAGCAGGCCAAGAGACCCAGTACTTC.

This chain uses TRBV2 with TRBJ2-2; D possibly corresponds to TRBD2 (6 bases). Trimming removed 4 bases at V and 5 bases at J, with 11 bases between. CDR1 and CDR2 (germline): SNHLY, FYNNEI. There are 14 residues in the CDR3. The CDR3 DNA follows: TGTGCCAGCAGTGTGACGGGAGAAACCGGGGAGCTGTTTTTT. Its protein product is CASSVTGETGELFF.

In this sample, this clone turned up a few times. This chain uses TRBV5-5 with TRBJ1-1; D ambiguous. The CDR3 runs to 11 residues. Germline lookup yields CDR1 SGHKS and CDR2 YYEKEE (reference sequence). Trimming left V 1 base short and J 8 bases short, with 6 bases between. CDR3 sequence: CASSLIGEAFF. The CDR3, as DNA: TGTGCCAGCAGCTTGATCGGGGAAGCTTTCTTT.

This clone is a singleton in its sample. The V and J genes are TRBV5-1 and TRBJ2-7; 12 positions match TRBD2. Germline V gene sequence: CDR1 SGHRS, CDR2 YFSETQ. V dropped 3 bases and J dropped 3; count of bases not matched to a gene: 7. The CDR3 has 16 amino acids. CDR3 loop: CASSSYLAGGLYEQYF. The CDR3 region has the DNA TGCGCCAGCAGCTCCTACCTAGCGGGAGGGCTCTACGAGCAGTACTTC.

The chain carries TRBV11-2 and TRBJ2-7; tentative D call: TRBD2 (5 bases). This CDR3 is built from 16 residues. The V gene's germline CDR1 is SGHAT and CDR2 FQNNGV. V lost 5 bases to trimming and J lost 5 bases, with 22 bases between them. The CDR3 loop reads CASSPVAKGGLNEQYF. The CDR3 DNA follows: TGTGCCAGCAGCCCGGTAGCGAAGGGTGGATTAAACGAGCAGTACTTC.

The J gene is TRBJ2-1, the V gene TRBV7-9; D unclear. The length of the CDR3 is 15 residues. Germline assignment: CDR1 SEHNR and CDR2 FQNEAQ (reference sequence). V was shortened by 3 bases and J by 10 bases, with 19 bases between the two germline ends. The CDR3 sequence is CASSFEIATDREQFF. In nucleotides, the CDR3 is TGTGCCAGCAGCTTCGAAATCGCTACGGACCGAGAGCAGTTCTTC.

The genes are TRBV28 and TRBJ1-4; 7 nucleotides align to TRBD1. The CDR3 is made up of 16 amino acids. From germline, CDR1 is MDHEN and CDR2 SYDVKM. V shed 4 bases and J 0 bases; nucleotides not matched to a gene: 5. The CDR3 bases are TGTGCCAGCAGTTGGGACAGATTAACAACTAATGAAAAACTGTTTTTT. It specifies CASSWDRLTTNEKLFF.

The chain recombines TRBV6-5 with TRBJ2-1; D is perhaps TRBD2 (5 bases). The CDR3 is 13 amino acids. V was pared by 2 bases and J by 4 bases, with 6 bases between. Per germline, CDR1 MNHEY and CDR2 SVGAGI. CDR3 in amino acids: CASSYGEYNEQFF. Here the CDR3 DNA reads TGTGCCAGCAGTTACGGGGAGTACAATGAGCAGTTCTTC.

V usage is TRBV9 and J usage is TRBJ2-1; D not certain. The germline gives CDR1 SGDLS, CDR2 YYNGEE. V was cut by 4 bases and J by 10 bases, with 9 bases left in between. The CDR3 covers 11 residues. Written as DNA, the CDR3 is TGTGCCAGCAGCCTGGGTGTAGAGCAGTTCTTC. Protein product: CASSLGVEQFF.

This chain uses TRBV25-1 with TRBJ2-1; D may be TRBD1 (6 bases). The CDR3 is 12 residues long. V gave up 3 bases and J gave up 13 bases, with 13 bases separating them. Germline CDR1 is MGHDK and CDR2 is SYGVNS. CDR3 sequence: CASSEGAGKQFF. CDR3 DNA sequence: TGTGCCAGCAGTGAGGGGGCGGGTAAACAGTTCTTC.

This chain joins TRBV11-2 and TRBJ2-1; 8 bases match TRBD1. Losses at the gene ends were 3 bases for V and 8 bases for J; bases not matched to a gene: 9. CDR3 length: 15 residues. Germline assignment: CDR1 SGHAT and CDR2 FQNNGV. The CDR3 sequence is CASSFRDRGVDEQFF. The CDR3 nucleotides are TGTGCCAGCAGCTTCAGAGACAGGGGAGTCGATGAGCAGTTCTTC.

This clone was seen just once. This chain uses TRBV5-1 with TRBJ2-7; D is unresolved. V shed 4 bases and J shed 7 bases, with 12 bases lying between them. The CDR3 totals 12 residues. CDR1 SGHRS and CDR2 YFSETQ come from the germline V gene. The CDR3: CASSGLSGEQYF. The CDR3 region has the DNA TGCGCCAGCAGCGGCCTTTCCGGGGAGCAGTACTTC.

V is TRBV11-2 and J is TRBJ2-7; 7 bases fit TRBD2. V lost 5 bases and J lost 3; bases outside the gene matches: 10. This CDR3 is built from 15 residues. Germline V gene data show CDR1 as SGHAT and CDR2 as FQNNGV. CDR3 amino acids: CASSPLDGGNYEQYF. CDR3 sequence (DNA): TGTGCCAGCAGCCCTCTAGACGGGGGGAACTACGAGCAGTACTTC. The entire variable domain, with the rest obtained from reference TRBV11-2 and TRBJ2-7, is as follows: EAGVAQSPRYKIIEKRQSVAFWCNPISGHATLYWYQQILGQGPKLLIQFQNNGVVDDSQLPKDRFSAERLKGVDSTLKIQPAKLEDSAVYLCASSPLDGGNYEQYFGPGTRLTVT.

The rearrangement joins TRBV5-1 to TRBJ2-3; D is unresolved. Germline assignment: CDR1 SGHRS and CDR2 YFSETQ. Trimming pared 0 bases from V and 2 bases from J, leaving 7 bases between. This CDR3 is 14 amino acids long. CDR3 loop: CASSLVGPTDTQYF. The CDR3 nucleotides are TGCGCCAGCAGCTTGGTAGGGCCCACAGATACGCAGTATTTT.

The chain employs TRBV6-1 and TRBJ2-1, with D possibly being TRBD2 (5 bases). CDR1 and CDR2 (germline): MNHNS, SASEGT. This CDR3 has 13 residues. V shed 2 bases and J shed 10 bases, with 12 bases lying between them. CDR3 amino acids: CASSERGPKEQFF. The CDR3 DNA sequence: TGTGCCAGCAGTGAACGAGGGCCCAAGGAGCAGTTCTTC.

CDR3 in DNA: TGTGCCAGTACCTATCAGAGCTCCTACGAGCAGTACTTC. Residues: CASTYQSSYEQYF. V and J are TRBV28 and TRBJ2-7; no clear D gene. The germline V and J ends were trimmed by 9 bases and 0 bases, with 12 bases remaining between them. CDR3 length equals 13 residues. Per germline, CDR1 MDHEN and CDR2 SYDVKM.

The V and J genes are TRBV28 and TRBJ2-7; the match to TRBD2 covers 8 bases. Germline V gene sequence: CDR1 MDHEN, CDR2 SYDVKM. CDR3 size: 13 residues. J gave up 5 bases and V 6 bases, and 6 bases lay outside the gene matches. The CDR3 nucleotides are TGTGCCAGCAGCACTAGCGGCTGGGACGAGCAGTACTTC. Protein product: CASSTSGWDEQYF.

V usage is TRBV16 and J usage is TRBJ1-1, with D unresolved. This CDR3 comprises 14 residues. Germline V gives CDR1 KGHSY, CDR2 FQNENV. V was pared by 1 base and J by 5 bases, with 11 bases between. CDR3 region: CASSQYRGVTEAFF. The CDR3 DNA reads TGTGCCAGCAGCCAATACCGGGGAGTAACTGAAGCTTTCTTT.

The chain recombines TRBV5-1 with TRBJ2-7, with 9 bases identical to TRBD1. Unmatched junction bases numbered 7, after V lost 4 bases and J lost 5 bases. CDR1 and CDR2 from the germline V gene are SGHRS and YFSETQ. This CDR3 is built from 14 residues. For the CDR3, the DNA is TGCGCCAGCAGCGCAGGGACAGGGAATGACGAGCAGTACTTC. This translates into CASSAGTGNDEQYF.

There are a few counts of this clone. The V call is TRBV6-1, the J call TRBJ1-1; D uncertain. Trimming cost V 6 bases and J 3 bases, with 5 bases left between them. In germline, CDR1 is MNHNS, CDR2 SASEGT. This CDR3 is 11 amino acids long. The CDR3 coding sequence is TGTGCCAGCAGGAGGTACACTGAAGCTTTCTTT. As protein: CASRRYTEAFF.

The CDR3 nucleotides read TGCAGTGCTAAGCCGGCGCATACGCAGTATTTT. Translating gives CSAKPAHTQYF. The chain is built from TRBV20-1 and TRBJ2-3; D gene unclear. Germline V gene lookup returns CDR1 DFQATT and CDR2 SNEGSKA (reference sequence). The CDR3 is 11 residues long. V shed 4 bases and J shed 7 bases, with 9 bases lying between them.

This rearrangement joins TRBV5-5 to TRBJ1-5; D is possibly TRBD1 (5 bases). Trimming removed 1 base from V and 0 bases from J, with 17 bases in between. Per the germline V gene, CDR1 is SGHKS and CDR2 is YYEKEE (reference sequence). The CDR3 is 18 amino acids. CDR3 coding DNA: TGTGCCAGCAGCTTGAAGCCGCCGACAGAGTATAGCAATCAGCCCCAGCATTTT. This encodes CASSLKPPTEYSNQPQHF.

The chain joins TRBV19 to TRBJ2-1; D gene ambiguous. V was trimmed by 5 bases and J by 0 bases, leaving 23 bases between them. There are 19 residues in the CDR3. The germline V gene has CDR1 LNHDA and CDR2 SQIVND (reference sequence). CDR3 sequence: CASSEDEVFRSISYNEQFF. CDR3 bases: TGTGCCAGTAGTGAGGACGAAGTGTTCCGTTCTATCTCCTACAATGAGCAGTTCTTC.

The gene calls are TRBV15 and TRBJ2-7, with TRBD1 as a possible D gene (6 bases). The V gene's germline CDR1 is LNHNV and CDR2 YYDKDF (reference sequence). Trimming cost V 1 base and J 3 bases, with 10 bases left between them. The CDR3 is 14 residues long. The CDR3 here is CATSRGGGDYEQYF. DNA of the CDR3: TGTGCCACCAGCAGAGGTGGGGGCGACTACGAGCAGTACTTC.

Remarks on this clone: This sample also contains other DNA sequences that code for the same CDR3. The rearrangement uses TRBV28 and TRBJ2-7, with D tentatively TRBD1 or TRBD2 (5 bases each). Trimming stripped 6 bases from V and 7 bases from J, with 10 bases between. CDR1 is MDHEN, CDR2 SYDVKM, per germline. The CDR3 has 11 amino acids. CDR3 coding DNA: TGTGCCAGCAGCCCGGGACGTGAGCAGTACTTC. This encodes CASSPGREQYF.

The chain recombines TRBV27 with TRBJ2-7; TRBD2 might be the D (5 bases). With 11 bases removed from V and 6 bases from J, the gap between germline ends came to 17 bases. This CDR3 has 12 amino acids. Germline loops: CDR1 MNHEY, CDR2 SMNVEV (reference sequence). DNA of the CDR3: TGTGCCGTCGGAAGCGGAACTTTCGAGCAGTACTTC. Translated, it gives CAVGSGTFEQYF.